Listed below are T cell receptor beta chains from one sample, sequenced in a study of tumor and adjacent non-tumor tissue in lung cancer. Via MiXCR, TCRdb re-called the multiplex PCR reads, giving one row per CDR3 protein. Among roughly 81,000 distinct CDR3 sequences listed, around 65% were seen once. The specimen was lung tumor tissue. The source of these receptors is a woman aged 65 to 85 with non-small cell lung cancer. CDR3s include the opening cysteine and the closing phenylalanine or tryptophan. D genes are given only for firm matches. Size tells how often a clone was seen (once, few, many) or the class of an expanded clone, and some rows leave it out.

v_gene,j_gene,d_gene,abundance,CDR3nt,CDR3aa
TRBV28,TRBJ2-3,.,.,TGTACCAGCAGCGCACACCTAACCCCAGATACGCAGTATTTT,CTSSAHLTPDTQYF
TRBV6-2/TRBV6-3,TRBJ2-7,.,.,TGTGTCAGTAGTGATCCCCGAGGTCTTGCCCACGAGCAGTACTTC,CVSSDPRGLAHEQYF
TRBV11-1,TRBJ2-5,.,.,TGTGCCAGCAGCATTTATGGGGGCCAAGAGACCCAGTACTTC,CASSIYGGQETQYF
TRBV10-3,TRBJ2-7,TRBD2,.,TGTGCCATCAGGACATGGGAACTAGCGGGTATTCCCTACGAGCAGTACTTC,CAIRTWELAGIPYEQYF
TRBV7-9,TRBJ2-3,TRBD1,.,TGTGTCAGCAGCTCCCTGAGGGGACAGTCCACGGATACGCAGTATTTT,CVSSSLRGQSTDTQYF
TRBV6-1,TRBJ1-2,.,.,TGTGCCAGCAGAGCCATGGGGGTCTTTGGTTACACCTTC,CASRAMGVFGYTF
TRBV6-6,TRBJ2-3,.,.,TGTGTCAGCAGTCCCCGAGACTTTCCAGATACGCAGTATTTT,CVSSPRDFPDTQYF
TRBV2,TRBJ2-7,.,few,TGTGCCAGCAGTGAATTTCCTAGCTCAGGGGGGACCTACGAGCAGTACTTC,CASSEFPSSGGTYEQYF
TRBV6-6,TRBJ1-5,.,.,TGTGCCAGCAGCGGACCTAGAGGGGGGAGCAGTCAGCCCCAGCATTTT,CASSGPRGGSSQPQHF
TRBV4-1,TRBJ2-3,.,.,TGCGCCAGGAGCCAGTGGGAAGATACGCAATATTTT,CARSQWEDTQYF
TRBV12-3/TRBV12-4,TRBJ1-2,.,.,TGTGCCAGCATCCCGAACAGGGTGGATTTAAGATATGGCTACACCTTC,CASIPNRVDLRYGYTF
TRBV20-1,TRBJ2-3,.,once,TGCAGTGCTGGAATCACGTTCCACGTCCCCGGGCTCCCCATCACAGATACGCAGTATTTT,CSAGITFHVPGLPITDTQYF
TRBV6-1,TRBJ1-2,.,once,TGCGGCAGCAGTGTGAACAGGGACGATTGGGGCTACACCTTC,CGSSVNRDDWGYTF
TRBV12-3/TRBV12-4,TRBJ1-3,.,.,TGTGCCAGCAGTCGGAGGGCTGTCTCTGTAAACACCATATATTTT,CASSRRAVSVNTIYF
TRBV29-1,TRBJ2-7,TRBD2,.,TGCAGCGTTGGACTAGCGCGCTCCTACAAGCAGTATTTC,CSVGLARSYKQYF
TRBV9,TRBJ2-1,TRBD2,few,TGTGCCAGCAGCGTAGTGGGCAGCGGACGGGGGGATGAGCAGTTCTTC,CASSVVGSGRGDEQFF
TRBV28,TRBJ2-7,.,.,TGTGCCAGGAGCACCCCGTGGACCACCTTCGAGCAGTACTTC,CARSTPWTTFEQYF
TRBV9,TRBJ2-7,TRBD2,.,TGTGCCAGCAGCGGGACTAGCGGGGGCTCAGAGCAGTACTTC,CASSGTSGGSEQYF